These T cell receptor beta chains were read from a single sample in a study of T cell repertoires in cytomegalovirus infection. TCRdb used MiXCR to reprocess the reads, holding one entry per CDR3 protein. Among about 830,000 distinct CDR3 sequences, approximately 32% were seen once, and the ten largest hold around 12%. Their cognate antigens are unknown. Sequences were derived from cultured CD8+ T cells from PBMCs, sampled from culture after CMV antigen stimulation. The receptors were sampled from a human donor in good health (CMV status not recorded). Some clones in this sample may be carry-over from other donors' samples. Each CDR3 is given with its conserved first and last residue. A D gene is named only where the DNA matches it firmly. Some rows have no size entry. The others give once, few or many, or a class for an expanded clone.

-	TRBV5-4	TRBJ2-1	-	CVSSFSGHNEQFF	TGTGTCAGCAGCTTCTCCGGTCACAATGAGCAGTTCTTC
few	TRBV27	TRBJ2-1	-	CASLLIGGGYNEQFF	TGTGCCAGCCTCTTAATTGGGGGTGGCTACAATGAGCAGTTCTTC
few	TRBV29-1	TRBJ1-2	-	CSVLGQPGGYGYTF	TGCAGCGTCCTCGGACAGCCGGGCGGGTATGGCTACACCTTC
-	TRBV5-8	TRBJ1-1	-	CASSLIPEAFF	TGTGCCAGCAGCTTGATCCCAGAAGCTTTCTTT
-	TRBV5-4	TRBJ2-2	TRBD2	CASREPSGTGELFF	TGTGCCAGCAGGGAGCCTAGCGGAACCGGGGAGCTGTTTTTT
-	TRBV19	TRBJ2-2	-	CASSHSVAVPGELFF	TGTGCCAGTAGCCATTCGGTCGCGGTTCCCGGGGAGCTGTTTTTT
few	TRBV7-9	TRBJ1-1	-	CASSFRRDGTEAFF	TGTGCCAGCAGCTTCCGACGAGATGGAACTGAAGCTTTCTTT
-	TRBV28	TRBJ2-3	-	CASSLSAGDYYLDTQYF	TGTGCCAGCAGTTTGTCCGCCGGAGACTACTATTTAGATACGCAGTATTTT
-	TRBV19	TRBJ2-5	-	CASSIEASGETQYF	TGTGCCAGTAGTATCGAGGCTTCGGGAGAGACCCAGTACTTC
-	TRBV20-1	TRBJ2-2	-	CSAIWAGELFF	TGCAGTGCTATTTGGGCCGGGGAGCTGTTTTTT
once	TRBV6-6	TRBJ2-1	-	CANSYSFLSSYNEQFF	TGTGCCAACAGTTACTCGTTCTTGAGCTCCTACAATGAGCAGTTCTTC
many	TRBV12-3/TRBV12-4	TRBJ2-1	-	CASSPSNSGNEQFF	TGTGCCAGCAGCCCATCTAACTCAGGGAATGAGCAGTTCTTC
-	TRBV15	TRBJ2-5	-	CATSSGDFSPETQYF	TGTGCCACCAGCAGCGGGGACTTTTCACCAGAGACCCAGTACTTC
few	TRBV15	TRBJ1-2	-	CATSNPRDGYYGYTF	TGTGCCACCAGCAACCCGCGGGACGGATACTATGGCTACACCTTC